This entry describes one T cell receptor (beta chain). No antigen is known for it. There are no base qualities to consult, and no much larger clone falls within one base. TCRbeta CDR3 regions were amplified from genomic DNA by means of the immunoSEQ Assay, a bias-controlled multiplex PCR. The study's own analysis went as follows. The number of nucleated cells in each sample was estimated by amplification of reference gene primers within the assay. To quantify the absolute abundance of each unique TCRbeta CDR3 rearrangement, sequence reads were collapsed and filtered. For each sample, productive Simpson clonality was calculated by taking the square root of Simpson's diversity index across productive rearrangements. What TCRdb holds here is the immuneACCESS table cut down to in-frame rearrangements. Part of the clones is not present; checked against another copy, under half of the missing clones reflect an unresolved V gene, and the others are unexplained. V, J and clone size derive from that table, while D and trimming were established from the DNA sequence. For this sample the table gives 150,000 or so clones, of which roughly 90% were detected only once. Approximately 1.3% of the sample is in the top ten clones.

Participants in the prospective study were enrolled through a virtual design, were aged about 18 to 90 years, and lived in 24 United States geographic areas. To assign participants to cohorts, the prospective study relied on clinical history that participants themselves reported in a screening survey and a study questionnaire. Each participant in the prospective study had whole blood, serum and a nasopharyngeal or oropharyngeal swab collected by mobile phlebotomists. Participants in the prospective study had the option to provide additional blood draws and questionnaires over a 2-month period. Prospective study blood samples were shipped either frozen or at room temperature before DNA extraction. This entry is derived from a study of blood T cell repertoires in COVID-19 (TCRdb year 2020). Turning to the overall study: Samples from collaborators originated in the United States, Italy and Spain and spanned both the acute and convalescent phases of COVID-19. The repertoires were released in a freely available public database meant as a resource for research on the immune response to SARS-CoV-2. HLA class I and class II types, where available, came from metadata supplied by the sample provider rather than from assay-based typing. The material from the prospective study consisted of cDNA or gDNA derived from T cells, B-cell-depleted T cells, or PBMCs. The samples were drawn from the first 160 participants of the ongoing ImmuneRACE study and from over a thousand subjects provided by 6 global collaborators. The dataset comprised deeply sampled blood TCRbeta repertoires from subjects exposed to, actively infected with, or recovered from COVID-19. Nearly every sample came with metadata listing a de-identified subject ID, COVID-19 status, age in years and sex.

Points the paper makes about the study in general: The amount of clinical and demographic metadata varied by source and participant and was provided uncurated.

CDR1 SGHVS and CDR2 FQNEAQ are derived from the germline V gene. V is cut by 1 base and J by 7 bases, and the space between the germline ends is 10 bases. Inclusive of the bounding cysteine and phenylalanine, the CDR3 is 13 residues long. The sequence is cut down to CDR3 DNA, 39 bases in frame from base 1. The sequence derives from a woman in her thirties with acute COVID-19. This sequence uses TRBV7-8 and TRBJ1-2; the D gene remains uncertain. Sequencing input: PBMCs or T cells enriched from blood (not recorded which). The CDR3 reads as follows: CASSLGTEIGYTF. The DNA sequence is given as TGTGCCAGCAGCTTAGGGACTGAAATTGGCTACACCTTC.